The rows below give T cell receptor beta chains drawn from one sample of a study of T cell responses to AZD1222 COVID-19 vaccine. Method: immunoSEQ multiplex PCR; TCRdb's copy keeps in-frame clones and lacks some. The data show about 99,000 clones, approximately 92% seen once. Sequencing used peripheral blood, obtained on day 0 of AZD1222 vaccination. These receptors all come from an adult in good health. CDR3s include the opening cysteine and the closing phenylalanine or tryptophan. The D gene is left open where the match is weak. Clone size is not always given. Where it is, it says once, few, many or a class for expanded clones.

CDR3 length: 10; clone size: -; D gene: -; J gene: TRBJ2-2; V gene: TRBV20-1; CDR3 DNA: TGCAGTGCTAGCACCGGGGAGCTGTTTTTT; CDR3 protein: CSASTGELFF
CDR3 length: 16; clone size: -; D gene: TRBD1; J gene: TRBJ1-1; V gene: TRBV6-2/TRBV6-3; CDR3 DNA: TGTGCCAGCAGTTACTCGAGGGACAGGCTGGCCACTGAAGCTTTCTTT; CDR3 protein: CASSYSRDRLATEAFF
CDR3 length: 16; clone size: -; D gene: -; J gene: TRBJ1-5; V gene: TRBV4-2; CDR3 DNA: TGTGCCAGCAGCCAAGATCCACAGGGAAGCAATCAGCCCCAGCATTTT; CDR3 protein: CASSQDPQGSNQPQHF
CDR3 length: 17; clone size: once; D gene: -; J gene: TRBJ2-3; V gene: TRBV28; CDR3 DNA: TGTGCCAGCAGTTTGAATACGGTGGGGGGAAACACAGATACGCAGTATTTT; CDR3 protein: CASSLNTVGGNTDTQYF
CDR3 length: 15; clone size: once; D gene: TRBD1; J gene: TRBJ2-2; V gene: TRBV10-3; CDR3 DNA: TGTGCCATCAGCGGGGACAGGGGGGGCACCGGGGAGCTGTTTTTT; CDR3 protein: CAISGDRGGTGELFF
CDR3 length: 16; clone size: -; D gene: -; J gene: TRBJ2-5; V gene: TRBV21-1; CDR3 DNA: TGTGCCAGCAGCAAAGGCCCGGGGAAAGGAGGGGAGACCCAGTACTTC; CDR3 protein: CASSKGPGKGGETQYF
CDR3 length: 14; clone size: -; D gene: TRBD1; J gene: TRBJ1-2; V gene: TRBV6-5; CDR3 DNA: TGTGCCAGCAGCGTCCGGGACAGGGACGTTGGCTACACCTTC; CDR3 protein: CASSVRDRDVGYTF
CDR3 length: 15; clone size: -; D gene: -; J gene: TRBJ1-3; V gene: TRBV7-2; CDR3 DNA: TGTGCCAGCAGCTTAGGCACCTTCTCTGGAAACACCATATATTTT; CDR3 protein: CASSLGTFSGNTIYF
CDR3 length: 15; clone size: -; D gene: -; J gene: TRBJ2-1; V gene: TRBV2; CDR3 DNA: TGTGCCAGCAGTGTGGCAAGTGTCTCCTACAATGAGCAGTTCTTC; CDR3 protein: CASSVASVSYNEQFF
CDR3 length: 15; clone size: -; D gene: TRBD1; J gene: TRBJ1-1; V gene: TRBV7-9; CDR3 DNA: TGTGCCAGCAGCTTAGAGGGGGCGGGTAACACTGAAGCTTTCTTT; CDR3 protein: CASSLEGAGNTEAFF
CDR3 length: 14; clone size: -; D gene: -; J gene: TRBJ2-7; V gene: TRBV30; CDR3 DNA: TGTGCCTGGAGTGTAGGGCACCGGGGATACGAGCAGTACTTC; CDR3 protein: CAWSVGHRGYEQYF
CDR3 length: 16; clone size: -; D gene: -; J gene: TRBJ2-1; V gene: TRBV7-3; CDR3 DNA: TGTGCCAGCAGCCCCCTCCTGAGGGTATCCTACAATGAGCAGTTCTTC; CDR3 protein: CASSPLLRVSYNEQFF
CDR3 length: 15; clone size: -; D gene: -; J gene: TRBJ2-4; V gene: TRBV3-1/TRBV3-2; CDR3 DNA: TGTGCCAGCAGCCAAGATACGACTGCCAAAAACATTCAGTACTTC; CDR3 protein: CASSQDTTAKNIQYF
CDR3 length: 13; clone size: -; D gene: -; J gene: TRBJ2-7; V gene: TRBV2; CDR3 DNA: TGTGCCAGCAGTGGACACATCACCTACGAGCAGTACTTC; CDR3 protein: CASSGHITYEQYF
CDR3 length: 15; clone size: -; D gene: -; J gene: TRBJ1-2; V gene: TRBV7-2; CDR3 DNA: TGTGCCAGCAGCTTAGGTCGGTTGGCAGGCGGCGGCTACACCTTC; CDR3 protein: CASSLGRLAGGGYTF
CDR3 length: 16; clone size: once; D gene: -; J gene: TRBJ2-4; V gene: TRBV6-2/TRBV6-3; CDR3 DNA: TGTGCCAGCAGTTACCCCGCCCGCCTAATCAAAAACATTCAGTACTTC; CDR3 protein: CASSYPARLIKNIQYF
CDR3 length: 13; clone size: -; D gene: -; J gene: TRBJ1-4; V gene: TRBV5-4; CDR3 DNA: TGTGCCAGCAGCTTGGCCAGGGATGAAAAACTGTTTTTT; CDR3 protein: CASSLARDEKLFF
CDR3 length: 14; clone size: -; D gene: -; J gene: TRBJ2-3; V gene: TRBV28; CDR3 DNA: TGTGCCAGCAGTCCCAAGACAGGCACAGATACGCAGTATTTT; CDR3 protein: CASSPKTGTDTQYF
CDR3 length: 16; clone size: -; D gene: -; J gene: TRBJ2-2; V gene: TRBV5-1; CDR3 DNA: TGCGCCAGCAGCTTGTTAGGCAGGATGAGCACCGGGGAGCTGTTTTTT; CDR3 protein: CASSLLGRMSTGELFF
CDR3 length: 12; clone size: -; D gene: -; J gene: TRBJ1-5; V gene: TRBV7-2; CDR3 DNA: TGTGCCAGCAGCTTAGACAATCAGCCCCAGCATTTT; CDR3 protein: CASSLDNQPQHF
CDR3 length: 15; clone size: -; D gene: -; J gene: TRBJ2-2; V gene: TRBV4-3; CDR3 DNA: TGCGCCAGCAGCCCCAACCAGGGGAACACCGGGGAGCTGTTTTTT; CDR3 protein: CASSPNQGNTGELFF
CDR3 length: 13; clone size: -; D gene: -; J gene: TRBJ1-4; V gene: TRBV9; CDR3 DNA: TGTGCCAGCAGCGTTGGGGTGTCCGGGAGACTGTTTTTT; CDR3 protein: CASSVGVSGRLFF
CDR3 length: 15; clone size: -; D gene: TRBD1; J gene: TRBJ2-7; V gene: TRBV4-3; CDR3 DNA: TGCGCCAGCAGCCAAGCGTTAGGGGGCGGCTACGAGCAGTACTTC; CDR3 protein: CASSQALGGGYEQYF
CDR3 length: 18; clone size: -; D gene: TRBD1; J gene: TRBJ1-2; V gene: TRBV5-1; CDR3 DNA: TGCGCCAGCAGCTTGGGTGTCAACAGGGGGCTTACTGGCTATGGCTACACCTTC; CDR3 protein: CASSLGVNRGLTGYGYTF
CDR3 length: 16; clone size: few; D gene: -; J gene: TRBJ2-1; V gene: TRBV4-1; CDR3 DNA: TGCGCCAGCAGCCAAGATGGACTAAAATTTAACAATGAGCAGTTCTTC; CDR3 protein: CASSQDGLKFNNEQFF
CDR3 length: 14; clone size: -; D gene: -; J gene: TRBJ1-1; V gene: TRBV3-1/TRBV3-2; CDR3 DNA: TGTGCCAGCAGCCAAGTGATTGGGGACTGGGGAGCTTTCTTT; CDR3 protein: CASSQVIGDWGAFF
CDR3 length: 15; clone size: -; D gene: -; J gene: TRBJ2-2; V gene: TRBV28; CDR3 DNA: TGTGCCAGCAGATTTCCTGGAGGTCGAACCGGGGAGCTGTTTTTT; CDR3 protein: CASRFPGGRTGELFF
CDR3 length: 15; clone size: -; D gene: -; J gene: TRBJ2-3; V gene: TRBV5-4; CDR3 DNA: TGTGCCAGCAGCCTCGACGGGAGTCCCACAGATACGCAGTATTTT; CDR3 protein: CASSLDGSPTDTQYF
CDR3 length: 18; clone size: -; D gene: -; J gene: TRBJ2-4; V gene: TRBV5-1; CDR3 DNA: TGCGCAAGCATGCTGGCAGGGATAGGAGTAGAGGCCAAAAACATTCAGTACTTC; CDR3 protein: CASMLAGIGVEAKNIQYF